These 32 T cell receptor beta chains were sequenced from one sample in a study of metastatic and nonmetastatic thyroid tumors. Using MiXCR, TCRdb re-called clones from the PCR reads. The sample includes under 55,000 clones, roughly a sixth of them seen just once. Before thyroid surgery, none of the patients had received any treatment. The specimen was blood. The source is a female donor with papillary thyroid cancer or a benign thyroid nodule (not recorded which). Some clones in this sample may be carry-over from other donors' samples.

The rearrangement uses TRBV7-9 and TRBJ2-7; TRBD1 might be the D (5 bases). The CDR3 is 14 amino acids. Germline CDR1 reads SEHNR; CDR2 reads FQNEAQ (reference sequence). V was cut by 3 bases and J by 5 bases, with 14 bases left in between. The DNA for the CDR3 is TGTGCCAGCAGCTTGAGCGTGGGGCCCCACGAGCAGTACTTC. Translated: CASSLSVGPHEQYF.

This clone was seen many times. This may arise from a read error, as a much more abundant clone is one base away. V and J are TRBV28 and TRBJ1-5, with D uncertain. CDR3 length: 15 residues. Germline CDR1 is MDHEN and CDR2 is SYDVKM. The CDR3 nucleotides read TGTGCCAACAGTATCCAGAAAAGTGGCAATCAGCCCCAGCATTTT. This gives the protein CANSIQKSGNQPQHF.

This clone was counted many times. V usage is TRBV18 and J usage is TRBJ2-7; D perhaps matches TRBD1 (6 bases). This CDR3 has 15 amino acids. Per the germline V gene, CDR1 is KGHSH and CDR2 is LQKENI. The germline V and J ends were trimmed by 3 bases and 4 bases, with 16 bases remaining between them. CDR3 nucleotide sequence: TGTGCCAGCTCACCTGAGACAGGCCCCCGTTACGAGCAGTACTTC. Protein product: CASSPETGPRYEQYF.

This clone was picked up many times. CDR3 amino acids: CASSTPSDGYTF. CDR3 bases: TGTGCCAGCAGCACCCCAAGTGACGGCTACACCTTC. The chain carries TRBV28 and TRBJ1-2; unclear D gene. The CDR3 has 12 amino acids. Trimming took off 6 bases at V and 8 bases at J, with 13 bases between the two ends. Germline CDR1 MDHEN, CDR2 SYDVKM.

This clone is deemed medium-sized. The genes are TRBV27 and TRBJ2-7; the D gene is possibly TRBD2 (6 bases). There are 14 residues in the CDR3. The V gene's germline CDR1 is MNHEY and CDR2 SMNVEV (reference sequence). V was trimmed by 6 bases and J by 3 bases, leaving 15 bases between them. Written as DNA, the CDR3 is TGTGCCAGCAGGCCGCGGGGAGTGGGCTACGAGCAGTACTTC. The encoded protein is CASRPRGVGYEQYF.

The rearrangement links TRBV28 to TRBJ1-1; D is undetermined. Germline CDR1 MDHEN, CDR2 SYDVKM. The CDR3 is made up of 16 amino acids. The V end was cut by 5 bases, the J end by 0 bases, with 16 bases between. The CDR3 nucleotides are TGTGCCAGCAGTCCTCGGGAGGGATTCATGAACACTGAAGCTTTCTTT. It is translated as CASSPREGFMNTEAFF.

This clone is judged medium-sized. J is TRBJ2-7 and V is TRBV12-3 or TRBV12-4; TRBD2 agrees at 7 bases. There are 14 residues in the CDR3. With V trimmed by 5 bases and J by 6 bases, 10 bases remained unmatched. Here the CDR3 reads CASSPGGSRGEQYF. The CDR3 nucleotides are TGTGCCAGCAGTCCCGGGGGGTCCAGAGGCGAGCAGTACTTC.

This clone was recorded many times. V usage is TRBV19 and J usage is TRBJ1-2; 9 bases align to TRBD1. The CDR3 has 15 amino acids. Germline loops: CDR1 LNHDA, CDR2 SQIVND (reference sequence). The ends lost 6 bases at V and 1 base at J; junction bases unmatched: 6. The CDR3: CASSAGQGSNYGYTF. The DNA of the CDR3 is TGTGCCAGTAGCGCGGGACAGGGCAGTAACTATGGCTACACCTTC.

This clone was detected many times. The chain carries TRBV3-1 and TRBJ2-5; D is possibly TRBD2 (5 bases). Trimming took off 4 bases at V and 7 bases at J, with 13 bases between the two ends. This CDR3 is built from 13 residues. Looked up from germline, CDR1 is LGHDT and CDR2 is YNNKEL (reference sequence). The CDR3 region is CASSPPTIVTQYF. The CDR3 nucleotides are TGTGCCAGCAGCCCCCCGACTATCGTGACCCAGTACTTC.

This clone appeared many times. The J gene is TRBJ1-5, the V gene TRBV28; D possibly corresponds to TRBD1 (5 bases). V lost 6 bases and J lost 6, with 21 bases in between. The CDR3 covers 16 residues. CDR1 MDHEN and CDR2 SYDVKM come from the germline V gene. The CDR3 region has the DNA TGTGCCAGCAGGCCCCCTTTAGGGGTTAGTCGTCAGCCCCAGCATTTT. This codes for CASRPPLGVSRQPQHF. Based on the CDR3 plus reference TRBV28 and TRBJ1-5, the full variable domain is DVKVTQSSRYLVKRTGEKVFLECVQDMDHENMFWYRQDPGLGLRLIYFSYDVKMKEKGDIPEGYSVSREKKERFSLILESASTNQTSMYLCASRPPLGVSRQPQHFGDGTRLSIL.

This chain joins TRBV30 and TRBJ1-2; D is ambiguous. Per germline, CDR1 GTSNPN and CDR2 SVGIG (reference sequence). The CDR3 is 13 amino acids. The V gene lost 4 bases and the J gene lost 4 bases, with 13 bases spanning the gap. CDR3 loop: CAWTLDSIYGYTF. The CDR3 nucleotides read TGTGCCTGGACCCTGGACTCTATCTATGGCTACACCTTC.

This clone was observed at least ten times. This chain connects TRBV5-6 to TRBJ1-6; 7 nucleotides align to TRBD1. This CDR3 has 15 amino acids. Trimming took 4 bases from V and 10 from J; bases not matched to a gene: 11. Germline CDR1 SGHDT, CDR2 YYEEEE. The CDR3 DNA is TGTGCCAGCAGCACCGGAGACAGGGCTGACTCACCCCTCCACTTT. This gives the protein CASSTGDRADSPLHF.

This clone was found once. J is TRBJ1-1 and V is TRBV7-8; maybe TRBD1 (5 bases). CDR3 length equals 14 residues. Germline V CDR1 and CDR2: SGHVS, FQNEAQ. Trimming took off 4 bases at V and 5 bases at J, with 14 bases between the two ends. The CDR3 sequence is CASSSTTGGTEAFF. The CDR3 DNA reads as TGTGCCAGCAGCTCTACTACTGGGGGAACTGAAGCTTTCTTT.

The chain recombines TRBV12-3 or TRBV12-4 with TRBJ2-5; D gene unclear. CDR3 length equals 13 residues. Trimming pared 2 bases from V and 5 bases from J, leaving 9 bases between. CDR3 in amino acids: CASSLWSSETQYF. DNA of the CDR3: TGTGCCAGCAGTTTATGGTCGTCGGAGACCCAGTACTTC.

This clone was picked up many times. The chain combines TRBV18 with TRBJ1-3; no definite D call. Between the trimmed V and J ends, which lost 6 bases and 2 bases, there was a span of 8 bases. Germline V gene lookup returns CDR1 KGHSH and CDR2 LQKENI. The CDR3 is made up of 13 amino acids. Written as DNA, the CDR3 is TGTGCCAGCTCCCACCAGCCTGGAAACACCATATATTTT. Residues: CASSHQPGNTIYF.

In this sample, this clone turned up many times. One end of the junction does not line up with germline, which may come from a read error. The CDR3 here is CATSASGSAGELFF. Here the CDR3 DNA reads TGCGCCACCAGTGCTTCGGGAAGCGCCGGGGAGCTGTTTTTT. The chain employs TRBV10-2 and TRBJ2-2; TRBD2 is a possible D gene (5 bases). CDR1 and CDR2 from the germline V gene are WSHSY and SAAADI. The CDR3 is 14 residues long.

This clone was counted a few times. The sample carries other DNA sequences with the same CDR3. For the CDR3, the DNA is TGTGCCAGCAGAATTTCTACAGCTTACGAGCAGTACTTC. Protein: CASRISTAYEQYF. J is TRBJ2-7 and V is TRBV12-3 or TRBV12-4; D unresolved. CDR3 length equals 13 residues. Trimming stripped 6 bases from V and 4 bases from J, with 13 bases between.

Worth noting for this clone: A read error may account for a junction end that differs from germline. CDR3 region: CASSYDGRGSRLEAFF. The CDR3 bases are TGTGCAAGCAGTTACGACGGGCGGGGCTCAAGGTTAGAAGCTTTCTTT. The V gene is TRBV28, the J gene TRBJ1-1, with D possibly matching TRBD1 (5 bases). This CDR3 region has 16 residues. Germline values: CDR1 MDHEN, CDR2 SYDVKM.

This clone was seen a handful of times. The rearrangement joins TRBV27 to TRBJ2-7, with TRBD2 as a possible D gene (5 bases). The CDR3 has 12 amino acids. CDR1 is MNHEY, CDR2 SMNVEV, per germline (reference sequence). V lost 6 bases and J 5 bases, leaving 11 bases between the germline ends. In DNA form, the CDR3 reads TGTGCCAGCAGCAGCGGTCTTGACGAGCAGTACTTC. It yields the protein CASSSGLDEQYF.

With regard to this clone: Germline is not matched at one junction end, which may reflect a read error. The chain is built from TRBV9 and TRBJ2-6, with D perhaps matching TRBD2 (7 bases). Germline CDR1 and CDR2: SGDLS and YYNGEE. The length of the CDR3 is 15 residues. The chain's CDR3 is CASATSLGGAKVLTF. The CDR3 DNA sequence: TGTGCCAGCGCGACCTCACTTGGGGGGGCCAAGGTCCTGACTTTC.

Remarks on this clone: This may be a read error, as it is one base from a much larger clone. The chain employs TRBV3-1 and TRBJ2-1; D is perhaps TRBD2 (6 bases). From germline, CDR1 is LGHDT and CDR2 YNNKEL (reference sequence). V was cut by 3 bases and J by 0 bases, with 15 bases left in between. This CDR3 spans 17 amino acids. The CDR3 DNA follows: TGTGCCAGCAGCCATTGGGCTAGCGTAAGCTCCTACAATGAGCAGTTCTTC. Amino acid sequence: CASSHWASVSSYNEQFF.

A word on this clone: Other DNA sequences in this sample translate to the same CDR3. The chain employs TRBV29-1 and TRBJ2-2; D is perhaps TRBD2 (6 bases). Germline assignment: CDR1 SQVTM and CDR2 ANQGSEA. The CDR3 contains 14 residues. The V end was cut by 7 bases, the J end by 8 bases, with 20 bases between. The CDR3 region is CSALESGSSGELFF. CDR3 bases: TGCAGCGCCCTTGAGTCCGGGAGCTCGGGGGAGCTGTTTTTT.

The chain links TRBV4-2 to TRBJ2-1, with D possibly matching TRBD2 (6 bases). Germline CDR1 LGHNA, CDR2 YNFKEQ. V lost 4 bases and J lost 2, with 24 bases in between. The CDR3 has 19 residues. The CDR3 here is CASSPILRGAWLAYNEQFF. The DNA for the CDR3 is TGTGCCAGCAGCCCTATCTTGCGGGGAGCTTGGCTCGCCTACAATGAGCAGTTCTTC.

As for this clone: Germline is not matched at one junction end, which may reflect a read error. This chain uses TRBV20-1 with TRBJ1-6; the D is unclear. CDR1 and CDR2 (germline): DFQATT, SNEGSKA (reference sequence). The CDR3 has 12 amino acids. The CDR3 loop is CSSSGGNSPLHF. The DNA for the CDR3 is TGCAGTTCTAGTGGTGGTAATTCACCCCTCCACTTT.

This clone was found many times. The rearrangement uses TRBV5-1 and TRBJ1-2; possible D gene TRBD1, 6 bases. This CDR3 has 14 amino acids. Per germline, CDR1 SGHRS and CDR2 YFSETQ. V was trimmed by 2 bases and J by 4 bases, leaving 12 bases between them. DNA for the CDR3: TGCGCCAGCAGCTTAACCGGGACACTCTATGGCTACACCTTC. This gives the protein CASSLTGTLYGYTF. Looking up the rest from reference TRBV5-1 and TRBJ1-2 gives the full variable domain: KAGVTQTPRYLIKTRGQQVTLSCSPISGHRSVSWYQQTPGQGLQFLFEYFSETQRNKGNFPGRFSGRQFSNSRSEMNVSTLELGDSALYLCASSLTGTLYGYTFGSGTRLTVV.

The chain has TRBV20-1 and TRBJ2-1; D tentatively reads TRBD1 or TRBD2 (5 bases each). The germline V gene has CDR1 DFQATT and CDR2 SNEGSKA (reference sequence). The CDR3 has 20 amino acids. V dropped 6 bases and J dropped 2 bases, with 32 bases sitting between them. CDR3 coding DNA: TGCAGTGCCCGGTTTAGAGGGACGCAGCGCCGCACGGGCCCCTACAATGAGCAGTTCTTC. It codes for CSARFRGTQRRTGPYNEQFF.

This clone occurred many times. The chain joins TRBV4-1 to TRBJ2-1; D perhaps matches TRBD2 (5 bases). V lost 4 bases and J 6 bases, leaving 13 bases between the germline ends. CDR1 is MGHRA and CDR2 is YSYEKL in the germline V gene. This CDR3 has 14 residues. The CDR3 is CASSPGVRGNEQFF. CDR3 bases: TGCGCCAGCAGCCCCGGGGTCAGAGGCAATGAGCAGTTCTTC.

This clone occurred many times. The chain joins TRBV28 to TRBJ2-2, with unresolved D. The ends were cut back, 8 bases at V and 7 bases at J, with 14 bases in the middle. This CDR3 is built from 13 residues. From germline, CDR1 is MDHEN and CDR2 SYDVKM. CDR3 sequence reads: CASLGPGIGELFF. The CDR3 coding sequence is TGTGCCAGCCTTGGGCCCGGCATCGGGGAGCTGTTTTTT.

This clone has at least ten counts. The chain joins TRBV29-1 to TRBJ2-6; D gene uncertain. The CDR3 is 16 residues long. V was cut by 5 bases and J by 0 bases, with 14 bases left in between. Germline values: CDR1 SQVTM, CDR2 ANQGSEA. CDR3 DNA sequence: TGCAGCGTTACGACGGACGTAGACTCTGGGGCCAACGTCCTGACTTTC. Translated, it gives CSVTTDVDSGANVLTF.

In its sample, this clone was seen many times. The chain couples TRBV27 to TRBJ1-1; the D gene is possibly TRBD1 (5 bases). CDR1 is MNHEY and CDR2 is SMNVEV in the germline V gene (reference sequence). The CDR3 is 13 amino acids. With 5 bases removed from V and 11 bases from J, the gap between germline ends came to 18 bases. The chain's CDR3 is CASSLGTGISAFF. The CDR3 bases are TGTGCCAGCAGTCTCGGGACCGGAATCTCTGCTTTCTTT.

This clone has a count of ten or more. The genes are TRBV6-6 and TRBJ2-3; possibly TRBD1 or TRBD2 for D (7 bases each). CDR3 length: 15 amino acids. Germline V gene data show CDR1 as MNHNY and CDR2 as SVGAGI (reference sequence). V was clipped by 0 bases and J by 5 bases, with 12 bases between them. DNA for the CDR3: TGTGCCAGCAGTTACTCTGGGAGGGGGCGAGATACGCAGTATTTT. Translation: CASSYSGRGRDTQYF.

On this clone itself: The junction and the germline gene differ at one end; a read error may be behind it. CDR3: CASRPTSGSYEHYF. Here the CDR3 DNA reads TGTGCCAGCAGACCGACTAGCGGGTCCTACGAGCATTACTTC. The rearrangement joins TRBV6-1 to TRBJ2-7, with 10 bases matching TRBD2. The CDR3 runs to 14 residues. Per the germline V gene, CDR1 is MNHNS and CDR2 is SASEGT.